This T cell receptor (beta chain) stems from a study of vaccination and CD4 T cells after COVID-19. Overall study context: The makeup of the convalescents was six males and four females, two of them Hispanic.

An Oncomine TCR Beta short-read assay was used to sequence the DNA from cultured CD4+ T cells. TCRdb ran MiXCR on the PCR reads and lists one entry per CDR3 protein. The data contain some 15,000 distinct CDR3 sequences, 35% to 40% of them singletons. Trimming removed 9 bases at V and 7 bases at J, with 19 bases between. Germline values: CDR1 SGHAT, CDR2 FQDESV (reference sequence). The CDR3 spans 14 residues. Described treatment: approximately nine-day PBMC culture with coronavirus spike peptide pools or control peptides (ViraFEST assay). T cells were expanded with peptide pools, and expanded clonotypes were identified by TCR sequencing. In this cohort, PCR tests turned positive between March and December 2020, predating US Alpha, Beta and Delta variants. IL-2 at roughly 10 IU/ml and peptide pools at about 9.5 ug/ml were added to PBMCs cultured at roughly 2 million per well. As for this clonotype: Its matching antigen is unknown.

This chain links TRBV11-1 with TRBJ2-1; D could derive from TRBD1 or TRBD2 (5 bases each). The TCR originated in a human donor with COVID-19. Sequenced material: cultured CD4+ T cells from blood. CDR3 sequence reads: CASQLRDPWNEQFF. The CDR3 coding sequence is TGTGCCAGTCAGCTTAGGGACCCTTGGAATGAGCAGTTCTTC.